Listed here are 20 T cell receptor beta chains from one sample, sequenced in a study of glioma-infiltrating T cells. TCR alpha and beta CDR3 regions were amplified from RNA using iRepertoire nested multiplex PCR. TCRdb ran MiXCR on the multiplex PCR reads and lists one entry per CDR3 protein. The repertoire has about 400,000 distinct CDR3 sequences, 35% to 45% of them found once; the top ten carry about 12%. Sequencing input: glioma tissue, nonneoplastic brain tissue, or PBMCs (not recorded which). The receptors stem from a human donor with low-grade glioma or glioblastoma, undergoing nonglioma brain surgery, or in good health (not recorded which).

This chain links TRBV20-1 with TRBJ1-3; 10 positions match TRBD1. The CDR3 is 14 amino acids. CDR1 is DFQATT and CDR2 is SNEGSKA in the germline V gene (reference sequence). The CDR3 DNA follows: TGCAGCGTGGTAGGACAGGGGGAAGGAAACACCATATATTTT. This sequence encodes CSVVGQGEGNTIYF.

Of note for this clonotype: A single base separates this from a much larger clone, so it may be a read error. The chain is built from TRBV13 and TRBJ2-5, with TRBD1 matching 7 bases. CDR3 length: 13 residues. With 5 bases clipped from V and 2 bases from J, the junction kept 2 bases outside the gene matches. Looked up from germline, CDR1 is PRHDT and CDR2 is FYEKMQ (reference sequence). The chain's CDR3 is CASSGTVQETQYF. The CDR3 DNA reads as TGTGCCAGCAGCGGGACAGTTCAAGAGACCCAGTACTTC.

This clonotype has more than one count but fewer than ten. V is TRBV7-8 and J is TRBJ1-5, with 9 nucleotides matching TRBD1. The CDR3 spans 16 residues. J was trimmed by 2 bases and V by 4 bases; bases with no gene match: 6. The germline CDR1 and CDR2 sequences are SGHVS and FQNEAQ. In nucleotides, the CDR3 is TGTGCCAGCAGCTCTCGCCGGGACAGGGGCAATCAGCCCCAGCATTTT. It yields the protein CASSSRRDRGNQPQHF.

V gene TRBV28 combines with J gene TRBJ1-4; possible D gene TRBD1, 5 bases. CDR1 and CDR2 (germline): MDHEN, SYDVKM. CDR3 length: 15 residues. Trimming pared 1 base from V and 0 bases from J, leaving 6 bases between. The CDR3 sequence is CASSLLGATNEKLFF. CDR3 nucleotides: TGTGCCAGCAGTTTATTGGGGGCAACTAATGAAAAACTGTTTTTT.

Worth noting for this clonotype: A much more abundant neighbour one base away suggests this may be a read error. The rearrangement joins TRBV28 to TRBJ2-3; D remains unclear. Trimming pared 4 bases from V and 13 bases from J, leaving 15 bases between. This CDR3 has 12 amino acids. CDR1 and CDR2 (germline): MDHEN, SYDVKM. The CDR3 DNA sequence: TGTGCCAGCAGTTCCGAGACCAGCACGAAGTATTTT. Its translation: CASSSETSTKYF.

The chain has TRBV6-2 or TRBV6-3 and TRBJ2-1, with 11 bases lining up with TRBD2. The CDR3 runs 15 residues. From germline, CDR1 is MNHEY and CDR2 SVGEGT. The ends lost 6 bases at V and 7 bases at J; junction bases unmatched: 8. The CDR3 spells CASRVSGRALNEQFF. DNA for the CDR3: TGTGCCAGCAGGGTTAGCGGGAGGGCCTTGAATGAGCAGTTCTTC.

This clonotype was observed at least ten times. The genes are TRBV4-2 and TRBJ2-3; D remains unclear. From germline, CDR1 is LGHNA and CDR2 YNFKEQ. The CDR3 covers 15 residues. Trimming pared 0 bases from V and 2 bases from J, leaving 9 bases between. As DNA, the CDR3 is TGTGCCAGCAGCCAAGATCCAACAGCCACAGATACGCAGTATTTT. This encodes CASSQDPTATDTQYF.

With respect to this clonotype: Sequence at one end of the junction differs from germline and may be a read error. This rearrangement joins TRBV27 to TRBJ2-7; weak D call: TRBD2 (5 bases). Looked up from germline, CDR1 is MNHEY and CDR2 is SMNVEV (reference sequence). The CDR3 runs to 12 residues. CDR3 DNA: TGTGCCAGCAGAAACCTAGCTCTCGAGAAGTACTTC. Its protein product is CASRNLALEKYF.

The table lists this clonotype with many counts. The J gene is TRBJ2-5, the V gene TRBV27, with 9 bases identical to TRBD2. The V gene's germline CDR1 is MNHEY and CDR2 SMNVEV (reference sequence). The CDR3 runs 15 residues. Trimming at V came to 5 bases and at J to 4 bases, leaving 8 bases not matched to a gene. CDR3 loop: CASSNLAGAIETQYF. Here the CDR3 DNA reads TGTGCCAGCAGTAACTTAGCGGGAGCTATAGAGACCCAGTACTTC.

The J gene is TRBJ2-7, the V gene TRBV2, with 9 bases that match TRBD2. V gave up 2 bases and J gave up 3 bases; unmatched junction bases: 2. The germline CDR1 and CDR2 sequences are SNHLY and FYNNEI. The CDR3 consists of 14 residues. The CDR3 DNA sequence: TGTGCCAGCAGTGAACTAGCGGGGTACTACGAGCAGTACTTC. Its protein is CASSELAGYYEQYF.

This clonotype was seen ten or more times. This sequence joins TRBV15 and TRBJ2-1; D unresolved. The V end was cut by 2 bases, the J end by 12 bases, with 14 bases between. Looked up from germline, CDR1 is LNHNV and CDR2 is YYDKDF (reference sequence). The CDR3 extends over 13 amino acids. In nucleotides, the CDR3 is TGTGCCACCAGCAGATACTCGTCGTTGATGCAGTTCTTC. Its protein product is CATSRYSSLMQFF.

The V gene is TRBV5-5, the J gene TRBJ2-7, with 9 bases matching TRBD1. CDR1 and CDR2 (germline): SGHKS, YYEKEE (reference sequence). The CDR3 has 15 residues. V was clipped by 4 bases and J by 3 bases; unmatched bases: 8. CDR3 sequence reads: CASSTAGQGFYEQYF. The CDR3 nucleotides are TGTGCCAGCAGCACGGCGGGACAGGGTTTCTACGAGCAGTACTTC. Full variable domain (rest looked up from reference TRBV5-5 and TRBJ2-7): DAGVTQSPTHLIKTRGQQVTLRCSPISGHKSVSWYQQVLGQGPQFIFQYYEKEERGRGNFPDRFSARQFPNYSSELNVNALLLGDSALYLCASSTAGQGFYEQYFGPGTRLTVT.

This clonotype was counted many times. This chain connects TRBV7-2 to TRBJ2-2; D is unclear. Between the trimmed V and J ends, which lost 4 bases and 1 base, there was a span of 7 bases. Germline CDR1 reads SGHTA; CDR2 reads FQGNSA. The CDR3 runs to 14 residues. This CDR3 reads CASSSAVNTGELFF. CDR3 nucleotide sequence: TGTGCCAGCAGCTCCGCAGTGAACACCGGGGAGCTGTTTTTT.

This rearrangement joins TRBV2 to TRBJ2-7; 7 bases agree with TRBD2. Unmatched junction bases numbered 6, after V lost 7 bases and J lost 3 bases. In germline, CDR1 is SNHLY, CDR2 FYNNEI. The CDR3 loop spans 13 amino acids. Here the CDR3 reads CASTSASGYEQYF. The CDR3 region has the DNA TGTGCCAGCACCTCAGCTAGCGGCTACGAGCAGTACTTC.

The V and J genes are TRBV20-1 and TRBJ2-7; unclear D gene. This CDR3 spans 15 amino acids. The V gene's germline CDR1 is DFQATT and CDR2 SNEGSKA (reference sequence). The V gene lost 1 base and the J gene lost 4 bases, with 17 bases spanning the gap. CDR3 residues: CSARALAEGPYEQYF. The CDR3, as DNA: TGCAGTGCTAGAGCGTTGGCGGAAGGGCCGTACGAGCAGTACTTC.

The V and J genes are TRBV12-3 or TRBV12-4 and TRBJ1-5; D uncertain. CDR3 length equals 15 residues. The V and J ends lost 6 bases and 2 bases respectively, with 14 bases between them. The CDR3 sequence is CASRGQLGGNQPQHF. The CDR3, as DNA: TGTGCCAGCAGAGGCCAGTTGGGCGGCAATCAGCCCCAGCATTTT.

The chain links TRBV25-1 to TRBJ1-5; the D gene is possibly TRBD1 (5 bases). V was clipped by 7 bases and J by 6 bases, with 16 bases between them. This CDR3 contains 14 residues. Germline assignment: CDR1 MGHDK and CDR2 SYGVNS. Here the CDR3 reads CASTEAGGGQPQHF. The CDR3 DNA follows: TGTGCCAGCACCGAGGCTGGGGGGGGTCAGCCCCAGCATTTT.

The chain has TRBV28 and TRBJ1-5; D is unclear. The V and J ends lost 4 bases and 2 bases respectively, with 6 bases between them. CDR1 MDHEN and CDR2 SYDVKM come from the germline V gene. This CDR3 is 13 amino acids long. CDR3 nucleotides: TGTGCCAGCAGTTGGCGGGGCAATCAGCCCCAGCATTTT. This codes for CASSWRGNQPQHF.

This chain joins TRBV20-1 and TRBJ1-5; D unclear. Germline loops: CDR1 DFQATT, CDR2 SNEGSKA (reference sequence). The length of the CDR3 is 14 residues. V lost 0 bases and J lost 3, with 9 bases in between. CDR3 sequence: CSARDWPVNQPQHF. The CDR3, as DNA: TGCAGTGCTAGAGACTGGCCGGTCAATCAGCCCCAGCATTTT.

The V gene is TRBV6-2 or TRBV6-3, the J gene TRBJ2-1; 14 bases are shared with TRBD2. This CDR3 contains 17 residues. V shed 2 bases and J 4 bases; nucleotides not matched to a gene: 4. The V gene's germline CDR1 is MNHEY and CDR2 SVGEGT. CDR3 nucleotide sequence: TGTGCCAGCAGTTACGGGGGACTAGCGGGAGAATACAATGAGCAGTTCTTC. This encodes CASSYGGLAGEYNEQFF.